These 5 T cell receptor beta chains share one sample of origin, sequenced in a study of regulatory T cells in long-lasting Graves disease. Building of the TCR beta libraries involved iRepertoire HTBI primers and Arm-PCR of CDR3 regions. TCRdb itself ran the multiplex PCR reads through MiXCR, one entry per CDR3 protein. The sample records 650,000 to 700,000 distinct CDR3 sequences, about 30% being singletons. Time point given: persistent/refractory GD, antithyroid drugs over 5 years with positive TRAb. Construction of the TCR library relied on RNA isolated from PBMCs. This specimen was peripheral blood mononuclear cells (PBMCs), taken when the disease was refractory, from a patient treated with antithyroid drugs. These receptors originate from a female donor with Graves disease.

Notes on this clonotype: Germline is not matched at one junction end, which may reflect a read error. CDR3 DNA sequence: TGTGCCAGCAGCTCCGACCCGCCCTCGAACACCGGGGAACTGTTTTTT. Translating it yields CASSSDPPSNTGELFF. The V and J genes are TRBV7-6 and TRBJ2-2, with TRBD2 as a possible D gene (5 bases). Germline assignment: CDR1 SGHVS and CDR2 FNYEAQ. The CDR3 extends over 16 amino acids.

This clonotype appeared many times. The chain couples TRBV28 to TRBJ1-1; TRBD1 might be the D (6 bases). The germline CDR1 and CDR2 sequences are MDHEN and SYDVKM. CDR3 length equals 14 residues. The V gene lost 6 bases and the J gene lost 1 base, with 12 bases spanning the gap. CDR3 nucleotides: TGTGCCAGCAGCCCCGGGACAACGAACACTGAAGCTTTCTTT. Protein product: CASSPGTTNTEAFF.

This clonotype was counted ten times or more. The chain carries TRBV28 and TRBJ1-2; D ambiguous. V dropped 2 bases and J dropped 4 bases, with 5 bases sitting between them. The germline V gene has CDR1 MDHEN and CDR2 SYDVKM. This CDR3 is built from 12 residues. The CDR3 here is CASSLIGYGYTF. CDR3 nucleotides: TGTGCCAGCAGTTTAATCGGCTATGGCTACACCTTC.

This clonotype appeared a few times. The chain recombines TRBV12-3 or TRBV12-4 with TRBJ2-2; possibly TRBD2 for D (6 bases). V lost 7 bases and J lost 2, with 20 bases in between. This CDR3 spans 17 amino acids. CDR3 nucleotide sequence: TGTGCCAGCACCTGGGTAGTATGGGGGGTTAACACCGGGGAGCTGTTTTTT. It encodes CASTWVVWGVNTGELFF.

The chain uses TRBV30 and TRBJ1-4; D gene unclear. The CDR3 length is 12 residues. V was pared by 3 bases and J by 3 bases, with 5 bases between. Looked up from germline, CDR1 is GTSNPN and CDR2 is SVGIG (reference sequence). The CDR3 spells CAWSRSNEKLFF. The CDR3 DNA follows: TGTGCCTGGAGCAGATCTAATGAAAAACTGTTTTTT.